These 6 T cell receptor beta chains were sequenced from one sample in a study of shared clonotypes between healthy human individuals. Terminally differentiated effector memory CD45RA+ cells were excluded by CCR7 positive selection of CD45RO-negative cells. Libraries were prepared by immunoSEQ multiplex PCR; TCRdb keeps only in-frame clonotypes and omits some of them. This repertoire shows about 680,000 clones, 92% found once; its top ten account for more than 20%. Material: naive CD8+ T cells sorted from blood. The receptors derive from a man younger than 45 in good health.

The V call is TRBV14, the J call TRBJ2-1, with 8 bases aligning to TRBD2. The length of the CDR3 is 14 residues. Per the germline V gene, CDR1 is SGHDN and CDR2 is FVKESK. V lost 4 bases and J lost 6; bases outside the gene matches: 5. The CDR3 here is CASSRSGGGNEQFF. In DNA form, the CDR3 reads TGTGCCAGCAGCCGATCGGGAGGGGGCAATGAGCAGTTCTTC.

This sequence joins TRBV9 and TRBJ2-5, with 9 bases that match TRBD1. Trimming at V came to 4 bases and at J to 5 bases, leaving 9 bases not matched to a gene. The CDR3 loop spans 15 amino acids. Per the germline V gene, CDR1 is SGDLS and CDR2 is YYNGEE. This chain's CDR3 is CASSPWDRVGETQYF. The DNA for the CDR3 is TGTGCCAGCAGCCCGTGGGACAGGGTAGGGGAGACCCAGTACTTC.

This clone was observed a few times. The rearrangement joins TRBV6-4 to TRBJ2-1; 7 positions match TRBD1. The junction had 9 bases not matched to a gene; V was cut back by 0 bases and J by 4 bases. From germline, CDR1 is MRHNA and CDR2 SNTAGT. The CDR3 sequence is 17 residues long. The CDR3 loop reads CASSDSLTRDRYNEQFF. CDR3 sequence (DNA): TGTGCCAGCAGTGACTCGCTAACCCGGGACAGATACAATGAGCAGTTCTTC.

The chain joins TRBV5-4 to TRBJ2-7, with 14 bases identical to TRBD2. V was clipped by 4 bases and J by 11 bases; unmatched bases: 17. The CDR3 is 17 amino acids. From germline, CDR1 is SGHNT and CDR2 YYREEE (reference sequence). This chain's CDR3 is CASSPRRSTSGRAYEYF. In DNA form, the CDR3 reads TGTGCCAGCAGCCCCCGGCGGTCGACTAGCGGGAGGGCCTATGAGTACTTC.

The rearrangement links TRBV29-1 to TRBJ2-1, with D tentatively TRBD1 or TRBD2 (6 bases each). Trimming left V 4 bases short and J 0 bases short, with 13 bases between. Germline values: CDR1 SQVTM, CDR2 ANQGSEA. The CDR3 is 15 amino acids. CDR3 sequence reads: CSVAGDIRSYNEQFF. Written as DNA, the CDR3 is TGCAGCGTTGCGGGGGACATCCGCTCCTACAATGAGCAGTTCTTC.

This chain connects TRBV4-1 to TRBJ2-2; 10 nucleotides agree with TRBD1. Trimming removed 5 bases from V and 4 bases from J; junction bases left unmatched: 7. The CDR3 runs to 16 residues. Germline lookup yields CDR1 MGHRA and CDR2 YSYEKL. CDR3 in DNA: TGCGCCAGCAGCTATACCGGGACAGGGGTCACCGGGGAGCTGTTTTTT. This sequence encodes CASSYTGTGVTGELFF.